The entry that follows covers one TCR beta chain sequence. Its antigen is as yet unknown. Antigen-specific CD4+ T cells expanded by the ViraFEST assay with viral peptide pools were then sequenced. It was after around eleven days of culture that CD4+ T cells were isolated. Recipients of the vaccine had no prior SARS-CoV-2 infection and negative nucleocapsid antibodies. The repertoire was sequenced with immunoSEQ multiplex PCR; TCRdb's copy has only in-frame clones and lacks some. This sample carries about 55,000 clones, roughly two thirds of them seen once, and the ten largest clones take around 18%. Trimming cost V 6 bases and J 7 bases; bases outside gene matches: 7. The CDR3 loop spans 15 amino acids. Looked up from germline, CDR1 is SGHRS and CDR2 is YFSETQ. These data come from a study of vaccination effects on CD4 cells after COVID-19. Findings and limits, study-wide: Just 1 of 255 vaccine-induced clones in healthy recipients was cross-reactive.

Material: CD4+ T cells from PBMCs cultured with SARS-CoV-2 spike peptides, obtained before COVID-19 vaccination. This sequence was found in a human donor who received a COVID-19 vaccine. The rearrangement links TRBV5-1 to TRBJ1-6; the match to TRBD1 covers 10 bases. CDR3 nucleotides: TGCGCCAGCAAAAGGGACAGGGGAGCCAATTCACCCCTCCACTTT. This gives the protein CASKRDRGANSPLHF.